The 5 T cell receptor beta chains below come from one sample, sequenced in a study of T cells in Graves' hyperthyroidism and ophthalmopathy. The source material, RNA transcripts, was used to amplify TCR beta CDR3 regions. TCR CDR3 underwent first-round RT-PCR with the HTBI primer set. A single record per CDR3 protein comes from TCRdb applying MiXCR to the multiplex PCR reads. The table has about 290,000 distinct CDR3 sequences, around 13% seen once. The sequenced material came from blood. The receptor set was obtained from a woman between 40 and 55 years old with Graves' hyperthyroidism.

This clonotype appeared a few times. The chain employs TRBV5-8 and TRBJ1-6, with 7 bases that match TRBD1. With V trimmed by 1 base and J by 6 bases, 7 bases remained unmatched. CDR1 SGHTS and CDR2 YDEGEE come from the germline V gene. The CDR3 loop spans 16 amino acids. CDR3 sequence: CASSLLRGQSNSPLHF. DNA for the CDR3: TGTGCCAGCAGCTTGCTTAGGGGGCAGTCTAATTCACCCCTCCACTTT.

This clonotype was seen a few times. DNA of the CDR3: TGTGCCAGCAGCCTCCGGGACAGGGCTGATACGCAGTATTTT. It is translated as CASSLRDRADTQYF. The gene calls are TRBV7-9 and TRBJ2-3; 9 bases line up with TRBD1. V was clipped by 5 bases and J by 6 bases; unmatched bases: 6. The CDR3 is made up of 14 amino acids. Germline loops: CDR1 SEHNR, CDR2 FQNEAQ (reference sequence).

This clonotype was found many times. The chain combines TRBV20-1 with TRBJ2-1; no clear D gene. V lost 4 bases to trimming and J lost 2 bases, with 6 bases between them. CDR1 is DFQATT, CDR2 SNEGSKA, per germline (reference sequence). CDR3 length: 12 residues. The DNA of the CDR3 is TGCAGTGCTAACCTCGCCTACAATGAGCAGTTCTTC. Amino acids: CSANLAYNEQFF.

This clonotype was recorded many times. The rearrangement links TRBV2 to TRBJ1-1; 9 bases line up with TRBD1. Germline V gives CDR1 SNHLY, CDR2 FYNNEI. The junction had 4 bases not matched to a gene; V was cut back by 6 bases and J by 11 bases. This CDR3 has 11 residues. The CDR3 DNA reads as TGTGCCAGCAGGGGGACAGGGATTGCTTTCTTT. Amino acid sequence: CASRGTGIAFF.

There are many counts of this clonotype. The V gene is TRBV7-2, the J gene TRBJ1-5, with TRBD1 identical over 9 bases. The germline gives CDR1 SGHTA, CDR2 FQGNSA. This CDR3 spans 14 amino acids. The V gene end was trimmed by 5 bases and the J gene end by 5 bases; junction bases not matched to a gene: 4. DNA for the CDR3: TGTGCCAGCAGCGCCCGGACAGGGGATCAGCCCCAGCATTTT. It is translated as CASSARTGDQPQHF.